This passage covers 20 T cell receptor beta chains from one sample sequenced in a study of HIV-infected patients and healthy controls. The repertoire came from unfractionated whole blood and reflected all unsorted peripheral T cells. Reverse transcription used around 500 ng RNA and constant-region primers for alpha and beta. Each of the alpha and beta chains got its own library through chain-specific third strand synthesis with indices. One entry per CDR3 protein, called by TCRdb with MiXCR from the 5' RACE reads. Among about 15,000 distinct CDR3 sequences, approximately 7% were seen once, and the ten largest hold 8.3%. Sequences were obtained from blood. The receptors come from an adult in good health.

This clonotype is medium-sized within its sample. The chain carries TRBV7-2 and TRBJ1-3; no clear D gene. CDR1 is SGHTA and CDR2 is FQGNSA in the germline V gene. With 5 bases removed from V and 4 bases from J, the gap between germline ends came to 9 bases. The CDR3 spans 13 residues. The chain's CDR3 is CASSPLSGNTIYF. The CDR3 DNA sequence: TGTGCCAGCAGCCCCCTATCCGGAAACACCATATATTTT. The variable domain in full, with the rest retrieved from reference TRBV7-2 and TRBJ1-3, is GAGVSQSPSNKVTEKGKDVELRCDPISGHTALYWYRQSLGQGLEFLIYFQGNSAPDKSGLPSDRFSAERTGGSVSTLTIQRTQQEDSAVYLCASSPLSGNTIYFGEGSWLTVV.

This clonotype was found many times. The chain links TRBV15 to TRBJ1-6; D is possibly TRBD1 (6 bases). The CDR3 is 14 amino acids. V dropped 7 bases and J dropped 7 bases, with 14 bases sitting between them. Per the germline V gene, CDR1 is LNHNV and CDR2 is YYDKDF (reference sequence). The CDR3 here is CATTRGGMNSPLHF. The DNA for the CDR3 is TGTGCCACCACCCGTGGGGGCATGAATTCACCCCTCCACTTT.

This clonotype was observed many times. The CDR3 is CASTAEPQETQYF. In nucleotides, the CDR3 is TGTGCCAGCACGGCGGAGCCTCAAGAGACCCAGTACTTC. The chain is built from TRBV6-1 and TRBJ2-5; D ambiguous. Germline V CDR1 and CDR2: MNHNS, SASEGT. The CDR3 extends over 13 amino acids. Trimming took off 7 bases at V and 2 bases at J, with 11 bases between the two ends.

This clonotype is medium-sized (0.01 to 0.1%) in the sample. The gene calls are TRBV9 and TRBJ2-2; D is possibly TRBD1 (6 bases). Germline CDR1 and CDR2: SGDLS and YYNGEE. The length of the CDR3 is 15 residues. V gave up 1 base and J gave up 6 bases, with 13 bases separating them. CDR3 region: CASSVSTGKSGELFF. For the CDR3, the DNA is TGTGCCAGCAGCGTATCCACAGGGAAGTCCGGGGAGCTGTTTTTT. Based on the CDR3 plus reference TRBV9 and TRBJ2-2, the full variable domain is DSGVTQTPKHLITATGQRVTLRCSPRSGDLSVYWYQQSLDQGLQFLIQYYNGEERAKGNILERFSAQQFPDLHSELNLSSLELGDSALYFCASSVSTGKSGELFFGEGSRLTVL.

There are many counts of this clonotype. The V gene is TRBV10-2, the J gene TRBJ2-7; TRBD1 agrees at 9 bases. J gave up 5 bases and V 0 bases, and 5 bases lay outside the gene matches. Germline assignment: CDR1 WSHSY and CDR2 SAAADI. The CDR3 is made up of 15 amino acids. Here the CDR3 DNA reads TGCGCCAGCAGTGAGTCGTGGGGACAGGGCAACGAGCAGTACTTC. This codes for CASSESWGQGNEQYF.

This clonotype is labeled as medium-sized. The chain carries TRBV6-5 and TRBJ1-1, with D possibly being TRBD1 (6 bases). CDR1 is MNHEY and CDR2 is SVGAGI in the germline V gene. CDR3 length equals 14 residues. V was trimmed by 4 bases and J by 0 bases, leaving 9 bases between them. CDR3 nucleotide sequence: TGTGCCAGCAGTTCACAGGGTCTGAACACTGAAGCTTTCTTT. This sequence encodes CASSSQGLNTEAFF.

This clonotype occurred many times. CDR3 sequence: CASSLLNNGRVEQYF. In nucleotides, the CDR3 is TGTGCCAGCAGCTTATTGAATAACGGGAGAGTCGAGCAGTACTTC. The rearrangement uses TRBV7-9 and TRBJ2-7; D perhaps matches TRBD2 (6 bases). Germline CDR1 SEHNR, CDR2 FQNEAQ (reference sequence). The CDR3 consists of 15 residues. Trimming stripped 2 bases from V and 6 bases from J, with 17 bases between.

This clonotype came up many times. The rearrangement joins TRBV18 to TRBJ2-3; D is possibly TRBD2 (5 bases). The germline CDR1 and CDR2 sequences are KGHSH and LQKENI. There are 15 residues in the CDR3. V lost 0 bases, J lost 8 bases, and 15 bases lay in between. The CDR3 loop is CASSPPDEPGGTQYF. The CDR3 DNA is TGTGCCAGCTCACCACCGGACGAGCCAGGAGGTACGCAGTATTTT. Combining the CDR3 with reference TRBV18 and TRBJ2-3 gives the whole variable domain NAGVMQNPRHLVRRRGQEARLRCSPMKGHSHVYWYRQLPEEGLKFMVYLQKENIIDESGMPKERFSAEFPKEGPSILRIQQVVRGDSAAYFCASSPPDEPGGTQYFGPGTRLTVL.

This clonotype was recorded many times. CDR3 in DNA: TGTGCCAGCAGCCCCAGGGGGATTCTGAACATTCAGTACTTC. Its translation is CASSPRGILNIQYF. This sequence joins TRBV12-3 or TRBV12-4 and TRBJ2-4; 7 bases are shared with TRBD1. The CDR3 sequence is 14 residues long. V was clipped by 6 bases and J by 7 bases; unmatched bases: 9.

This sequence joins TRBV6-5 and TRBJ2-5, with D perhaps matching TRBD1 (6 bases). There are 14 residues in the CDR3. V shed 6 bases and J shed 0 bases, with 11 bases lying between them. The V gene's germline CDR1 is MNHEY and CDR2 SVGAGI. The CDR3 is CASSPGQYQETQYF. Written as DNA, the CDR3 is TGTGCCAGCAGCCCGGGACAATACCAAGAGACCCAGTACTTC.

This clonotype was seen repeatedly, ten times or more. The chain uses TRBV20-1 and TRBJ2-1, with D perhaps given as TRBD1 or TRBD2 (5 bases each). V shed 3 bases and J shed 0 bases, with 18 bases lying between them. This CDR3 comprises 17 residues. The germline V gene encodes CDR1 DFQATT and CDR2 SNEGSKA (reference sequence). The CDR3 DNA follows: TGCAGTGCTAGGGGACCCTCAGGATACTCCTCCTACAATGAGCAGTTCTTC. Residues: CSARGPSGYSSYNEQFF.

This clonotype was observed at least ten times. This chain connects TRBV11-2 to TRBJ2-7, with D possibly TRBD2 on 6 matching bases. CDR3 length: 15 amino acids. Trimming removed 1 base at V and 7 bases at J, with 17 bases between. Germline V gene lookup returns CDR1 SGHAT and CDR2 FQNNGV. In nucleotides, the CDR3 is TGTGCCAGCAGCTTAGTTCATCGGAAAGGGAGGGAGCAGTACTTC. It encodes CASSLVHRKGREQYF.

Concerning this clonotype itself: Being one base from a much bigger clone, this may be a read error. The rearrangement joins TRBV7-2 to TRBJ2-7; the D is unclear. V was trimmed by 5 bases and J by 2 bases, leaving 10 bases between them. CDR3 length: 13 residues. Germline-derived CDR1 and CDR2 are SGHTA and FQGNSA. The chain's CDR3 is CASSPYGAYEQYF. The CDR3 bases are TGTGCCAGCAGCCCCTACGGTGCCTACGAGCAGTACTTC.

There are many counts of this clonotype. The chain carries TRBV20-1 and TRBJ2-1, with 14 bases identical to TRBD2. The CDR3 spans 14 residues. Trimming at V came to 6 bases and at J to 6 bases, leaving 4 bases not matched to a gene. The germline CDR1 and CDR2 sequences are DFQATT and SNEGSKA (reference sequence). In nucleotides, the CDR3 is TGCAGTGCCCAGACTAGCGGGAGGGCCAATGAGCAGTTCTTC. This translates into CSAQTSGRANEQFF.

This clonotype was observed a few times. The chain is built from TRBV6-1 and TRBJ2-3; D is uncertain. The V end was cut by 8 bases, the J end by 3 bases, with 6 bases between. The V gene's germline CDR1 is MNHNS and CDR2 SASEGT. There are 11 residues in the CDR3. Here the CDR3 reads CASGQTDTQYF. The CDR3 coding sequence is TGTGCCAGCGGGCAAACAGATACGCAGTATTTT.

This chain connects TRBV7-9 to TRBJ2-6; weak D call: TRBD1 (6 bases). Trimming stripped 4 bases from V and 3 bases from J, with 7 bases between. The CDR3 runs 14 residues. Per the germline V gene, CDR1 is SEHNR and CDR2 is FQNEAQ (reference sequence). The CDR3 sequence: CASSWTDGANVLTF. The DNA of the CDR3 is TGTGCCAGCAGCTGGACAGATGGGGCCAACGTCCTGACTTTC.

The table lists this clonotype with many counts. The chain recombines TRBV5-6 with TRBJ1-4; D is undetermined. With 0 bases removed from V and 4 bases from J, the gap between germline ends came to 4 bases. The germline gives CDR1 SGHDT, CDR2 YYEEEE. CDR3 length: 13 amino acids. Written as DNA, the CDR3 is TGTGCCAGCAGCTTGGGTCTTAATGAAAAACTGTTTTTT. Residues: CASSLGLNEKLFF.

This clonotype appeared many times. The DNA for the CDR3 is TGCAGCGTTGGGCTAGCGGAAAACACAGATACGCAGTATTTT. The encoded protein is CSVGLAENTDTQYF. The chain recombines TRBV29-1 with TRBJ2-3, with 7 bases aligning to TRBD2. Germline-derived CDR1 and CDR2 are SQVTM and ANQGSEA. This CDR3 has 14 residues. The V and J ends lost 4 bases and 2 bases, in that order; junction bases with no gene match: 6.

This clonotype occurred many times. The CDR3 is CATSESGMGFGEQFF. In DNA form, the CDR3 reads TGTGCCACCAGTGAAAGCGGGATGGGGTTCGGTGAGCAGTTCTTC. The chain joins TRBV24-1 to TRBJ2-1; 7 bases are a match to TRBD2. This CDR3 spans 15 amino acids. CDR1 KGHDR and CDR2 SFDVKD come from the germline V gene. Trimming took 4 bases from V and 9 from J; bases not matched to a gene: 11.

The chain couples TRBV15 to TRBJ1-1; D is possibly TRBD1 (5 bases). V was cut by 3 bases and J by 1 base, with 12 bases left in between. The CDR3 runs to 15 residues. The germline V gene encodes CDR1 LNHNV and CDR2 YYDKDF (reference sequence). CDR3 region: CATSSPTEGNTEAFF. CDR3 coding DNA: TGTGCCACCAGCAGCCCGACAGAAGGGAACACTGAAGCTTTCTTT.